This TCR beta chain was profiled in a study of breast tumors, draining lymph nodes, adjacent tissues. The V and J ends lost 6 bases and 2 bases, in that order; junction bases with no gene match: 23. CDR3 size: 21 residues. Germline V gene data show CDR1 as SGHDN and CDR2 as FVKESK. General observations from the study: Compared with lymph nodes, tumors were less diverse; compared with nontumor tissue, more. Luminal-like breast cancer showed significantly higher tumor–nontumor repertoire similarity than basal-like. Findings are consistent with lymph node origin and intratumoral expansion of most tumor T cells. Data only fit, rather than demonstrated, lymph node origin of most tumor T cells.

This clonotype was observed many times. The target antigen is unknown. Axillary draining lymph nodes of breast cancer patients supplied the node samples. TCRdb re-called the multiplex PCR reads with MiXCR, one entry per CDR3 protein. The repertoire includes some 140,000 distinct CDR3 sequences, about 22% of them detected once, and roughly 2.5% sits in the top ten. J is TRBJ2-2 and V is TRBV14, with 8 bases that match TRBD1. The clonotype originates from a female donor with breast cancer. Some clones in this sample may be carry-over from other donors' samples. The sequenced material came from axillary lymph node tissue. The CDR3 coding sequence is TGTGCCAGCAGACCCCTCATTACAGGGGGTTTCCCTAGAATAAACACCGGGGAGCTGTTTTTT. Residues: CASRPLITGGFPRINTGELFF.